The subject of this entry is one TCR beta chain. Per the original methods: Amplification of reference gene primers provided the estimated nucleated cell counts. TCRdb's table, derived via immunoSEQ multiplex PCR, lists solely in-frame clones and lacks some. Clone size and the V and J calls come from that table; the DNA yielded D and trimming. In the table there are some 97,000 clones, roughly 92% of which are singletons. CDR1 SNHLY and CDR2 FYNNEI come from the germline V gene. Trimming at V came to 6 bases and at J to 1 base, leaving 6 bases not matched to a gene. This CDR3 has 15 amino acids. This entry is derived from a study of blood T cell repertoires in COVID-19. Background on the study: Acute and convalescent COVID-19 samples came from the United States, Italy and Spain. PBMCs, B-cell-depleted T cells, or T cells were the source of the cDNA or gDNA that made up the material.

The chain links TRBV2 to TRBJ2-3, with 8 bases identical to TRBD2. This receptor was taken from a man aged 50 to 59 with active COVID-19. The sequencing sample was made of peripheral blood. The CDR3 sequence is CASRKGSGGTDTQYF. CDR3 sequence (DNA): TGTGCCAGCAGGAAGGGTAGCGGGGGCACAGATACGCAGTATTTT.